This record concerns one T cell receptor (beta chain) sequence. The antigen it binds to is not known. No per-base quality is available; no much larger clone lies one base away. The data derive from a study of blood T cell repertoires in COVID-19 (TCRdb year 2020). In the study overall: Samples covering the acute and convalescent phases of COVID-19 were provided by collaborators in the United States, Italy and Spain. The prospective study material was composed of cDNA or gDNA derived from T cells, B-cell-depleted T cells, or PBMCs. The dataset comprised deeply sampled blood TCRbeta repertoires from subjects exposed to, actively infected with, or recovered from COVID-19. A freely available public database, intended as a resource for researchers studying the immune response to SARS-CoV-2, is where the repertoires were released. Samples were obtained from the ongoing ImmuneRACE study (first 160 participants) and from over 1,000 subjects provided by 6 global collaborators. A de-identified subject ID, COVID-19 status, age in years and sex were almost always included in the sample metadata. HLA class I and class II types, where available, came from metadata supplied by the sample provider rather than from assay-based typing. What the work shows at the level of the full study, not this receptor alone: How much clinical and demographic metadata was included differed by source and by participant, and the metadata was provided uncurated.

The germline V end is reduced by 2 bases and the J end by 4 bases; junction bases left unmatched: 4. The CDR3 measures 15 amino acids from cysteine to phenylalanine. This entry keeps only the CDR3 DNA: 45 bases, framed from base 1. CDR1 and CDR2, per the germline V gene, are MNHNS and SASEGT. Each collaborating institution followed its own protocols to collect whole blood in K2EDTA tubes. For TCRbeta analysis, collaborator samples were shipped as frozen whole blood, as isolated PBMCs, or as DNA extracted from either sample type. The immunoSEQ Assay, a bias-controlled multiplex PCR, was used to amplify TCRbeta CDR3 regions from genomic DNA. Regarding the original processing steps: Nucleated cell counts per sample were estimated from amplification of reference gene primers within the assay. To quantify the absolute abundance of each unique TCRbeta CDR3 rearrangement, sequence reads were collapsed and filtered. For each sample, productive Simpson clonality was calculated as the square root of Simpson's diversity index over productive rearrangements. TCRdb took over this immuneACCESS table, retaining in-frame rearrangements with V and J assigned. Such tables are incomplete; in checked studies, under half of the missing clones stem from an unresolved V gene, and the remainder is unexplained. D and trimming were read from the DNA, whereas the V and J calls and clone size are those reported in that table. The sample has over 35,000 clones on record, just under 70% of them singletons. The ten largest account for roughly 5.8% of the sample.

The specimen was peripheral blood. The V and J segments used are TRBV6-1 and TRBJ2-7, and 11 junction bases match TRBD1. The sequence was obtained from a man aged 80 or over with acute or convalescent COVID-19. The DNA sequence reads TGTGCCAGCAGTGAATCCGGGACAGGGGGTTACGAGCAGTACTTC. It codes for CASSESGTGGYEQYF.